This T cell receptor beta chain comes out of a study of T cell repertoires in cytomegalovirus infection. Across the study: Use of recently identified HLA-C-restricted and well-studied HLA-B-restricted CMV epitopes was part of the study. Public TCR beta signatures indicated both CMV infection and matching HLA type. Study-wide findings and caveats: CMV-specific TCR beta clonotypes restricted by HLA-C dominated the ex vivo response.

TCRdb reprocessed the reads via MiXCR and lists one record per CDR3 protein. Found here are hundreds of thousands of distinct CDR3 sequences, approximately 30% of them singletons; the top ten hold about an eighth. This CDR3 region has 15 residues. The germline CDR1 and CDR2 sequences are SGHVS and FNYEAQ. Regarding this clonotype: The antigen remains unidentified.

The receptor was isolated from a human donor in good health (CMV status not recorded). Some clones in this sample may be carry-over from other donors' samples. The sample was cultured CD8+ T cells from PBMCs, taken from culture after CMV antigen stimulation. J is TRBJ2-7 and V is TRBV7-6, with 8 bases aligning to TRBD2. In nucleotides, the CDR3 is TGTGCTAACAGCCCGGGACTAGGCCTCGAACACGAGCAGTACTTC. Protein: CANSPGLGLEHEQYF.